The rows below give T cell receptor beta chains drawn from one sample of a study of cytomegalovirus exposure and HLA in healthy donors. Here immunoSEQ multiplex PCR was the method, and the copy in TCRdb shows in-frame clones only, minus some. The data hold some 100,000 clones, with about 83% observed a single time. The sequenced sample was PBMCs. These TCRs come from a man aged 18 to 29 in good health and CMV-seronegative. Both conserved end residues are part of each CDR3. The D gene is left open where the match is weak. Rows give clone size only sometimes, using once, few, many, or a class for an expanded clone.

d_call clone_size j_call cdr3_length v_call cdr3_nt cdr3_aa
NA NA TRBJ2-1 13 TRBV19 TGTGCCAGTAGTGGGCAGGCTTACAATGAGCAGTTCTTC CASSGQAYNEQFF
TRBD2 NA TRBJ2-3 15 TRBV11-3 TGTGCCAGCAGCTTAACTAGCGGGAGCACAGATACGCAGTATTTT CASSLTSGSTDTQYF
NA NA TRBJ2-7 16 TRBV7-8 TGTGCCAGCAGCTTAGCGCGAAGCAAGAGCTCCTACGAGCAGTACTTC CASSLARSKSSYEQYF
TRBD2 NA TRBJ2-7 15 TRBV6-1 TGTGCCAGCAGCAACGGACTAGGGAGCTCCTACGAGCAGTACTTC CASSNGLGSSYEQYF
TRBD1 NA TRBJ1-2 16 TRBV5-1 TGCGCCAGCAGCGCGTCAACCGGGACAGGGGTCTCTGGCTACACCTTC CASSASTGTGVSGYTF
NA NA TRBJ1-1 14 TRBV29-1 TGCAGCGCTGAACCTGGGGGGGGCTTGACTGAAGCTTTCTTT CSAEPGGGLTEAFF
TRBD1 NA TRBJ2-2 15 TRBV6-5 TGTGCCAGCAGTAATAACAGGGGGAACACCGGGGAGCTGTTTTTT CASSNNRGNTGELFF
NA NA TRBJ2-1 10 TRBV30 TGTGCCTGGGCGGCCAATGAGCAGTTCTTC CAWAANEQFF
TRBD2 NA TRBJ2-7 15 TRBV5-1 TGCGCCAGCAGACTCGGACTAGCGGGGGACTACGAGCAGTACTTC CASRLGLAGDYEQYF
NA NA TRBJ2-2 13 TRBV11-3 TGTGCCAGCAGCTTTAAGAGGACCGGGGAGCTGTTTTTT CASSFKRTGELFF
NA NA TRBJ1-5 15 TRBV27 TGTGCCAGCAGTCCCAGCGGAGGGGTAGGGCAGCCCCAGCATTTT CASSPSGGVGQPQHF
TRBD2 NA TRBJ2-5 15 TRBV5-1 TGCGCCAGCAGCCCGGGGGGACTAGACCAAGAGACCCAGTACTTC CASSPGGLDQETQYF
NA NA TRBJ1-5 15 TRBV19 TGTGCCAGTAGTATTATTCAGGAAAACAATCAGCCCCAGCATTTT CASSIIQENNQPQHF
TRBD1 NA TRBJ1-1 16 TRBV12-5 TGTGCTAGTGGTTTGGACCCGGGACAGGGGAACACTGAAGCTTTCTTT CASGLDPGQGNTEAFF
NA NA TRBJ1-3 13 TRBV6-5 TGTGCCAGCAGGCAGGGCTCTGGAAACACCATATATTTT CASRQGSGNTIYF
NA NA TRBJ2-3 16 TRBV5-1 TGCGCCAGCAGCTTGCTTGGCGGCAGGGTCGCAGATACGCAGTATTTT CASSLLGGRVADTQYF
NA NA TRBJ1-2 14 TRBV5-4 TGTGCCAGCAGCCTACAGGGAACCCCAGGTGGCTACACCTTC CASSLQGTPGGYTF
NA NA TRBJ2-6 17 TRBV27 TGTGCCAGCAGTTTAAGGCTGGGGCTGTCTGGGGCCAACGTCCTGACTTTC CASSLRLGLSGANVLTF
NA NA TRBJ2-2 15 TRBV2 TGTGCCAGCAGTGCGTGGGGGCGCGACACCGGGGAGCTGTTTTTT CASSAWGRDTGELFF
TRBD1 NA TRBJ2-5 17 TRBV5-6 TGTGCCAGCAGCTCCTCGCGGACAGGGAAAATCCAAGAGACCCAGTACTTC CASSSSRTGKIQETQYF
TRBD1 NA TRBJ2-3 15 TRBV5-1 TGCGCCAGTCACAGGGGGCAGCTGAGCACAGATACGCAGTATTTT CASHRGQLSTDTQYF
NA NA TRBJ1-2 15 TRBV19 TGTGCCAGTCACCGGGGGGGAGAACTCAACTATGGCTACACCTTC CASHRGGELNYGYTF
TRBD2 NA TRBJ2-7 14 TRBV6-1 TGTGCCAGCGCTTATAGCGGGAGATCCTACGAGCAGTACTTC CASAYSGRSYEQYF
NA NA TRBJ2-5 15 TRBV2 TGTGCCGATAAAGGCCGCGGTACCCCTAAAGAGACCCAGTACTTC CADKGRGTPKETQYF
TRBD1 NA TRBJ2-7 15 TRBV6-5 TGTGCCAGCAGAACAGGGGGACAGGGGGACGACGAGCAGTACTTC CASRTGGQGDDEQYF
NA NA TRBJ1-4 14 TRBV7-9 TGTGCCAGCAGCTTAGTAGGGGCCGGTGAAAAACTGTTTTTT CASSLVGAGEKLFF
TRBD1 NA TRBJ2-3 15 TRBV25-1 TGTGCCAGCAGCGGGGGACAGGGGGCTGGAGATACGCAGTATTTT CASSGGQGAGDTQYF
NA NA TRBJ1-2 14 TRBV9 TGTGCCAGCAGCGTAGAGGGGGACCGTTCAGGCTACACCTTC CASSVEGDRSGYTF
TRBD1 NA TRBJ2-5 14 TRBV6-1 TGTGCCAGCAACCGGGACAGGGTTGGGGAGACCCAGTACTTC CASNRDRVGETQYF
TRBD2 NA TRBJ2-3 15 TRBV19 TGTGCCAGTAGTATAATAGCGGGGCGCACAGATACGCAGTATTTT CASSIIAGRTDTQYF
NA NA TRBJ1-2 13 TRBV10-3 TGTGCCATCATGCGCCAAGGGGTTGCTGGCTACACCTTC CAIMRQGVAGYTF
TRBD2 many TRBJ2-2 14 TRBV5-5 TGTGCCAGCACCCGGACTAGCAACACCGGGGAGCTGTTTTTT CASTRTSNTGELFF